Below are 20 T cell receptor beta chains sequenced from a single sample in a study of cytomegalovirus exposure and HLA in healthy donors. Both 60 Vbeta primers and 13 Jbeta primers went into the PCR. Generated by immunoSEQ multiplex PCR, the TCRdb table keeps only in-frame clones and is missing some. The sample carries over 150,000 clones, around 73% recorded once. Sample: PBMCs. These TCRs come from a woman younger than 45 in good health and CMV-seronegative.

This chain uses TRBV9 with TRBJ2-1, with 12 bases identical to TRBD2. V lost 4 bases and J lost 7; bases outside the gene matches: 6. The CDR3 extends over 15 amino acids. Looked up from germline, CDR1 is SGDLS and CDR2 is YYNGEE. As DNA, the CDR3 is TGTGCCAGCAGCCCTAGCGGGGGGGCCAGGAATGAGCAGTTCTTC. Amino acids: CASSPSGGARNEQFF.

This clone has more than one count but fewer than ten. The genes are TRBV27 and TRBJ1-2; the D gene is possibly TRBD1 (5 bases). V gave up 5 bases and J gave up 5 bases, with 21 bases separating them. CDR3 length: 16 amino acids. In germline, CDR1 is MNHEY, CDR2 SMNVEV (reference sequence). CDR3 nucleotide sequence: TGTGCCAGCAGTATCCGGTTGTCGGGACTTCCATATGGCTACACCTTC. The encoded protein is CASSIRLSGLPYGYTF.

This clone has a handful of counts. The rearrangement links TRBV29-1 to TRBJ1-5, with TRBD1 matching over 7 bases. CDR3 length: 13 residues. V lost 6 bases, J lost 3 bases, and 5 bases stayed unmatched. Germline V gene data show CDR1 as SQVTM and CDR2 as ANQGSEA. The CDR3 region is CSVATGNNQPQHF. The DNA for the CDR3 is TGCAGCGTGGCGACAGGGAACAATCAGCCCCAGCATTTT.

The chain has TRBV5-1 and TRBJ2-1; TRBD2 matches 11 bases. From germline, CDR1 is SGHRS and CDR2 YFSETQ. The CDR3 is 16 amino acids. After removal of 0 bases from V and 9 bases from J, the junction contained 8 bases not matched to a gene. This chain's CDR3 is CASSLGLAGGPGEQFF. The DNA for the CDR3 is TGCGCCAGCAGCTTGGGGTTAGCGGGGGGGCCGGGTGAGCAGTTCTTC.

The chain links TRBV18 to TRBJ2-2; possible D gene TRBD1, 5 bases. CDR3 size: 14 residues. Between the trimmed V and J ends, which lost 3 bases and 5 bases, there was a span of 10 bases. The germline V gene encodes CDR1 KGHSH and CDR2 LQKENI. The CDR3 loop reads CASSPQGSTGELFF. DNA of the CDR3: TGTGCCAGCTCACCCCAGGGTTCGACCGGGGAGCTGTTTTTT.

This clone was observed once. This rearrangement joins TRBV4-1 to TRBJ1-4; unclear D gene. Trimming removed 2 bases at V and 0 bases at J, with 13 bases between. Per the germline V gene, CDR1 is MGHRA and CDR2 is YSYEKL. The CDR3 has 17 amino acids. CDR3 in amino acids: CASSQRIRLTTNEKLFF. The CDR3 coding sequence is TGCGCCAGCAGCCAAAGGATCAGGTTAACAACTAATGAAAAACTGTTTTTT.

A few counts support this clone. CDR3 coding DNA: TGTGCCAGCAGCTCAACAGGTTTCCTCTCTGGGGCCAACGTCCTGACTTTC. It encodes CASSSTGFLSGANVLTF. The chain joins TRBV7-2 to TRBJ2-6, with D possibly being TRBD1 (5 bases). Germline V gene lookup returns CDR1 SGHTA and CDR2 FQGNSA. The V end was cut by 4 bases, the J end by 0 bases, with 13 bases between. CDR3 length: 17 amino acids.

V is TRBV10-3 and J is TRBJ2-1, with 10 bases lining up with TRBD2. The CDR3 is 15 residues long. The trim removed 6 bases at V and 2 bases at J, leaving 4 bases unmatched. Looked up from germline, CDR1 is ENHRY and CDR2 is SYGVKD. CDR3 in amino acids: CAISRSGGAYNEQFF. CDR3 nucleotides: TGTGCCATCAGCCGAAGCGGGGGGGCCTACAATGAGCAGTTCTTC.

The DNA of the CDR3 is TGTGCCAGCACCCCGAGTAACACTGAAGCTTTCTTT. It yields the protein CASTPSNTEAFF. J is TRBJ1-1 and V is TRBV28; D not certain. This CDR3 is built from 12 residues. From germline, CDR1 is MDHEN and CDR2 SYDVKM. Trimming removed 7 bases at V and 2 bases at J, with 8 bases between.

V and J are TRBV9 and TRBJ2-7; TRBD2 might be the D (5 bases). CDR3 length equals 14 residues. V was shortened by 2 bases and J by 3 bases, with 12 bases between the two germline ends. Looked up from germline, CDR1 is SGDLS and CDR2 is YYNGEE. DNA of the CDR3: TGTGCCAGCAGCGTGTCGGCCGAGGGCTACGAGCAGTACTTC. Translating it yields CASSVSAEGYEQYF. The full variable domain, rest sourced from reference TRBV9 and TRBJ2-7, is DSGVTQTPKHLITATGQRVTLRCSPRSGDLSVYWYQQSLDQGLQFLIQYYNGEERAKGNILERFSAQQFPDLHSELNLSSLELGDSALYFCASSVSAEGYEQYFGPGTRLTVT.

The V and J genes are TRBV6-1 and TRBJ2-4; possible D gene TRBD2, 5 bases. V dropped 4 bases and J dropped 0 bases, with 13 bases sitting between them. Germline V CDR1 and CDR2: MNHNS, SASEGT. This CDR3 region has 16 residues. For the CDR3, the DNA is TGTGCCAGCAGTGGCCTGACCCGGGGAGCCAAAAACATTCAGTACTTC. It translates to CASSGLTRGAKNIQYF.

J is TRBJ1-6 and V is TRBV6-5; D uncertain. CDR1 is MNHEY, CDR2 SVGAGI, per germline. Trimming removed 2 bases from V and 6 bases from J, with 5 bases in between. CDR3 length: 13 residues. CDR3 coding DNA: TGTGCCAGCAGTTACGGGCCTAATTCACCCCTCCACTTT. Translation: CASSYGPNSPLHF.

V gene TRBV18 combines with J gene TRBJ1-1; TRBD1 agrees at 11 bases. CDR3 length equals 16 residues. With V trimmed by 4 bases and J by 2 bases, 6 bases remained unmatched. Per germline, CDR1 KGHSH and CDR2 LQKENI. CDR3 protein: CASSRRDRGSNTEAFF. DNA for the CDR3: TGTGCCAGCTCACGAAGGGACAGGGGGAGTAACACTGAAGCTTTCTTT.

The chain is built from TRBV7-2 and TRBJ2-5; D ambiguous. This CDR3 region has 11 residues. CDR1 SGHTA and CDR2 FQGNSA come from the germline V gene. V lost 1 base to trimming and J lost 7 bases, with 4 bases between them. The CDR3 region has the DNA TGTGCCAGCAGCTTAGTCGGGACCCAGTACTTC. It yields the protein CASSLVGTQYF.

The chain carries TRBV5-1 and TRBJ2-1, with D possibly being TRBD2 (6 bases). Germline V gene sequence: CDR1 SGHRS, CDR2 YFSETQ. V shed 0 bases and J shed 2 bases, with 12 bases lying between them. The CDR3 length is 16 residues. CDR3 loop: CASSLVGGGPYNEQFF. CDR3 in DNA: TGCGCCAGCAGCTTGGTGGGAGGAGGTCCCTACAATGAGCAGTTCTTC.

The chain combines TRBV27 with TRBJ2-2, with TRBD1 matching over 8 bases. V dropped 6 bases and J dropped 3; count of bases not matched to a gene: 9. The CDR3 runs 16 residues. Germline lookup yields CDR1 MNHEY and CDR2 SMNVEV (reference sequence). CDR3 coding DNA: TGTGCCAGCAGACTCACAGGGGGTCCCTACACCGGGGAGCTGTTTTTT. Translation gives CASRLTGGPYTGELFF.

This rearrangement joins TRBV6-1 to TRBJ1-2; TRBD1 might be the D (5 bases). V was clipped by 0 bases and J by 8 bases, with 10 bases between them. Per germline, CDR1 MNHNS and CDR2 SASEGT. CDR3 length equals 13 residues. The CDR3, as DNA: TGTGCCAGCAGTGAAGCAGGCGGGGGGGGCTACACCTTC. Its protein product is CASSEAGGGGYTF.

This clone was detected only a few times. The chain employs TRBV10-3 and TRBJ2-2; 12 nucleotides align to TRBD2. This CDR3 is 18 amino acids long. V dropped 7 bases and J dropped 0; count of bases not matched to a gene: 9. CDR1 is ENHRY and CDR2 is SYGVKD in the germline V gene. The CDR3 nucleotides are TGTGCCATCACCCAGACTACTAGCGGGAGGCCGAACACCGGGGAGCTGTTTTTT. This gives the protein CAITQTTSGRPNTGELFF.

The chain is built from TRBV5-1 and TRBJ2-7; D unresolved. The CDR3 has 15 residues. The V gene's germline CDR1 is SGHRS and CDR2 YFSETQ. V lost 0 bases and J lost 0, with 10 bases in between. CDR3 region: CASSLDQVSSYEQYF. In DNA form, the CDR3 reads TGCGCCAGCAGCTTGGACCAGGTGAGCTCCTACGAGCAGTACTTC.

This clone was seen once. The chain couples TRBV5-6 to TRBJ1-4; unclear D gene. CDR3 length: 12 residues. Germline V gene sequence: CDR1 SGHDT, CDR2 YYEEEE. Trimming shortened V by 5 bases and J by 12 bases, and 14 bases separated the two germline ends. Here the CDR3 DNA reads TGTGCCAGCAGTCCCGGAGGTCTAGAACTGTTTTTT. It codes for CASSPGGLELFF.